This T cell receptor beta chain was identified in a study of post-analysis software for immune sequencing data (dated by TCRdb to between 2014 and 2017). With regard to the full study: The recorded disease courses included relapsing-remitting, secondary progressive and progressive-relapsing multiple sclerosis, and some patients had no subtype annotation. The multiple sclerosis patient repertoires were compared with 11 previously published healthy control repertoires from donors aged roughly 6 to 27 years. A subset of samples was prepared in parallel using single-end sample barcoding, then pooled and co-amplified after Illumina adapter ligation. General study outcomes and caveats: Several TRBV segments, including TRBV5-6, TRBV5-1 and TRBV20-1, were significantly more frequent in patients than controls. Compared with controls, multiple sclerosis patients had significantly lower normalized Chao1 diversity, a finding suggesting substantial peripheral T-cell clonal expansion. The control group was slightly older than the multiple sclerosis patient group. Direct clustering with F measure revealed strong co-clustering of samples prepared in the same batch, which led to a batch-effect correction.

Library method: PCR. TCRdb shows the sequencer as Illumina HiSeq 2500. Unique molecular identifiers were incorporated into TCR beta cDNA libraries to reduce PCR and sequencing biases. Some 500,000 cDNA molecules were obtained per 1 to 10 million input T cells, so each molecule approximated one T cell. The patient libraries were prepared and sequenced with the same protocol used for the earlier healthy control dataset. Samples belonging to the same batch were prepared together, multiplexed and sequenced on a shared HiSeq lane. For the original study's pipeline: Raw barcoded reads were processed with MIGEC, and single-read molecular identifier groups were discarded before consensus assembly and CDR3 extraction. Clonotype tables were post-analysed with VDJtools, normalizing diversity by down-sampling all datasets to the smallest sample size. In repertoire overlap clustering, CDR3 amino acid sequences, but not nucleotide sequences, were matched to correct batch-related cross-sample contamination. Using fastp at Q25 and MiXCR, TCRdb reprocessed the public reads and kept productive beta chains. Identical CDR3 proteins give one entry, which carries the most common genes and DNA. Clone size and V and J calls follow TCRdb, not the original study. For this sample there are hundreds of thousands of distinct CDR3 sequences; around 47% appear just once. The top ten clones comprise over 1.5% of the sample.

TCR beta repertoires were profiled from peripheral blood of about a dozen young patients with multiple sclerosis to demonstrate the VDJtools post-analysis software. The multiple sclerosis patients were children and adolescents ranging in age from about 6 to 16 years. V is cut by 0 bases and J by 5 bases, and the space between the germline ends is 17 bases. From cysteine to phenylalanine, the CDR3 is 17 amino acids long. Only the CDR3 region is kept as DNA, spanning 51 bases read in frame from base 1. CDR1 and CDR2, looked up from the germline V gene, are MGHRA and YSYEKL. Note on this clonotype: Its binding antigen is unknown. No qualities accompany the bases; no much larger clone lies one base away.

Sequencing used blood. The source of this sequence is a girl aged 10 to 17 with multiple sclerosis. The rearrangement combines TRBV4-1 with TRBJ1-5, with a weak D call of TRBD1 (6 bases match). The CDR3 has the sequence CASSQDPPGVGHQPQHF. The DNA is as follows: TGCGCCAGCAGCCAAGATCCTCCAGGGGTAGGCCATCAGCCCCAGCATTTT.